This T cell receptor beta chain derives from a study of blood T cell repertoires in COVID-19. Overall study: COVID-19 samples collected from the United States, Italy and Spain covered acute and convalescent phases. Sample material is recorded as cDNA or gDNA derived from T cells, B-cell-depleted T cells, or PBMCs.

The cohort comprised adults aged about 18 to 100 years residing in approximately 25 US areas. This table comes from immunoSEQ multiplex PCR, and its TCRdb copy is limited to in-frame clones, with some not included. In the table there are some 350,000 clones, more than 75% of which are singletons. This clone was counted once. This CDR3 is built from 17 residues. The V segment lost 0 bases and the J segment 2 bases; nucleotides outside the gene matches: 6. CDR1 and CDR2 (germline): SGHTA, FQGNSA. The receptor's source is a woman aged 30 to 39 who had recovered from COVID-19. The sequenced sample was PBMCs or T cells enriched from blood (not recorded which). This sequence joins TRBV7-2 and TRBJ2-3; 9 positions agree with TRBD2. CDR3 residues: CASSLAERGADTDTQYF. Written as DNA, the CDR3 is TGTGCCAGCAGCTTAGCAGAGCGGGGGGCCGACACAGATACGCAGTATTTT.